This T cell receptor beta chain originates from a study of tumor and adjacent non-tumor tissue in lung cancer. About the study: There were around eleven adenocarcinoma, 2 squamous cell carcinoma and 1 small cell lung cancer cases. The patients, roughly eleven men and five or six women, were about 30 to 85 with stage I to III disease.

Three rounds of nested PCR, following a modified ARM-PCR protocol, produced the TCRbeta library. Via MiXCR, TCRdb re-called the multiplex PCR reads, giving one row per CDR3 protein. In the table there are 40,000 to 55,000 distinct CDR3 sequences, roughly 69% of which are singletons. A remark on this clonotype: Its antigen is as yet unknown. Germline is not matched at one junction end, which may reflect a read error.

RNA was extracted from bulk tissue without any cell sorting. Distant lung tissue was collected more than 3 cm away from the tumor edge. The study, taken as a whole, reports: Patients with more diverse tumor TCRs had worse survival.

This CDR3 spans 15 amino acids. CDR1 is ENHRY, CDR2 SYGVKD, per germline. Sample: distant non-tumor lung tissue. The chain has TRBV10-3 and TRBJ2-1; D is unresolved. This sequence originates from a woman in her fifties or sixties with non-small cell lung cancer. CDR3: CAINESTNRDNEQFF. DNA of the CDR3: TGTGCCATCAATGAGTCGACCAACAGAGACAATGAGCAGTTTTTC.